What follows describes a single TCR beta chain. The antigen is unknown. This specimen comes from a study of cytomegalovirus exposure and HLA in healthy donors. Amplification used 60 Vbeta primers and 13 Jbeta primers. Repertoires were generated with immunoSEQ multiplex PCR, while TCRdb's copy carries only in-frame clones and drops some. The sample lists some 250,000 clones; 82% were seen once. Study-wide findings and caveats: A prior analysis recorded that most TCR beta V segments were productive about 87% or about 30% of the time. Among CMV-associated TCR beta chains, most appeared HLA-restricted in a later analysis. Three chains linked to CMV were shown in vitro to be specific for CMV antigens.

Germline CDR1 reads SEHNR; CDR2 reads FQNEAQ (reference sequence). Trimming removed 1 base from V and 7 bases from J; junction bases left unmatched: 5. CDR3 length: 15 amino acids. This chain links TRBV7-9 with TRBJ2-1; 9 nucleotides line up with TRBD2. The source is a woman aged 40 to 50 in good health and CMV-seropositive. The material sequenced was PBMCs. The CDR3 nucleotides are TGTGCCAGCAGCTTAGTGCTAGCGGGATCAAATGAGCAGTTCTTC. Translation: CASSLVLAGSNEQFF.